This TCR beta chain appears in the sequencing data of a study of Ad26.COV2.S vaccination and SARS-CoV-2 variants. Overall study: A COV1001 Ad26.COV2.S trial-arm participant provided the sample. Study-level findings and limits: Comparable non-spike TCR breadth was observed in vaccine and placebo recipients.

About this clone: What it binds is unknown.

The repertoire was sequenced with immunoSEQ multiplex PCR; TCRdb's copy has only in-frame clones and lacks some. The sample has about 460,000 clones, 80% to 90% seen once; the top ten hold about 1.7%. Treatment given: 19 received Ad26.COV2.S at low or high dose, single or two shots; about 5 received placebo; per-sample allocation not given. Samples came from day 63 after the first vaccine or placebo injection. This adult donor, from Boston, was 18-55 years old. Vaccination employed an Ad26 vector expressing the Wuhan-strain SARS-CoV-2 spike. The sequencing used peripheral blood, collected in a trial of Ad26.COV2.S vaccine versus placebo. This clonotype was sampled from a person between 18 and 60 years old who received the Ad26.COV2.S COVID-19 vaccine or a placebo.

The CDR3 nucleotides read TGTGCCAGCAGTGCCGGGACAGGGCTTTCCAATCAGCCCCAGCATTTT. Amino acid sequence: CASSAGTGLSNQPQHF. The genes are TRBV27 and TRBJ1-5, with 9 bases identical to TRBD1. The V and J ends lost 5 bases and 3 bases, in that order; junction bases with no gene match: 8. Germline V gene data show CDR1 as MNHEY and CDR2 as SMNVEV (reference sequence). CDR3 length: 16 amino acids.